Below are 19 T cell receptor beta chains sequenced from a single sample in a study of siplizumab effects on memory and regulatory T cells. TCRdb's copy holds only in-frame clones and misses some; the assay was immunoSEQ multiplex PCR. The repertoire holds tens of thousands of clones, roughly 96% seen once, with around 0.03% in the top ten. Material: naive CD4+ T cells sorted from blood. These receptors originate from a human donor in good health.

This chain joins TRBV9 and TRBJ2-1; 8 nucleotides align to TRBD2. Germline CDR1 SGDLS, CDR2 YYNGEE. The CDR3 has 17 residues. Trimming at V came to 0 bases and at J to 3 bases, leaving 8 bases not matched to a gene. CDR3 sequence reads: CASSVATTSGVYNEQFF. The CDR3 DNA is TGTGCCAGCAGCGTAGCTACTACTAGCGGAGTCTACAATGAGCAGTTCTTC.

The V and J genes are TRBV7-2 and TRBJ2-7; D ambiguous. The CDR3 length is 13 residues. Germline V gene data show CDR1 as SGHTA and CDR2 as FQGNSA. The V and J ends lost 5 bases and 9 bases respectively, with 17 bases between them. CDR3 sequence (DNA): TGTGCCAGCAGCCTAGAGCCTGTGAGGATGCAGTACTTC. This gives the protein CASSLEPVRMQYF.

The DNA for the CDR3 is TGCGCCAGCAGTCGAAACAACCTTGCAACTAATGAAAAACTGTTTTTT. It is translated as CASSRNNLATNEKLFF. The V call is TRBV4-1, the J call TRBJ1-4; D ambiguous. V gave up 6 bases and J gave up 0 bases, with 14 bases separating them. The germline CDR1 and CDR2 sequences are MGHRA and YSYEKL. There are 16 residues in the CDR3.

The chain joins TRBV18 to TRBJ2-7; D is possibly TRBD1 (6 bases). The germline CDR1 and CDR2 sequences are KGHSH and LQKENI. Trimming shortened V by 0 bases and J by 3 bases, and 18 bases separated the two germline ends. The length of the CDR3 is 17 residues. The CDR3, as DNA: TGTGCCAGCTCACCACCAAATCATCAGACAGGTAACTACGAGCAGTACTTC. Residues: CASSPPNHQTGNYEQYF.

The V gene is TRBV10-3, the J gene TRBJ2-1, with TRBD1 as a possible D gene (6 bases). V lost 11 bases and J 2 bases, leaving 16 bases between the germline ends. Per germline, CDR1 ENHRY and CDR2 SYGVKD. The CDR3 length is 14 residues. For the CDR3, the DNA is TGTGCCCCTCGCAAGGGGGTGGCCTACAATGAGCAGTTCTTC. Encoded protein: CAPRKGVAYNEQFF.

This clone appeared a single time. The rearrangement uses TRBV18 and TRBJ2-3; the D gene could be TRBD1 or TRBD2 (6 bases each). V dropped 3 bases and J dropped 5 bases, with 15 bases sitting between them. This CDR3 has 15 amino acids. The germline V gene encodes CDR1 KGHSH and CDR2 LQKENI. CDR3 protein: CASSPPGGRKDTQYF. CDR3 nucleotide sequence: TGTGCCAGCTCACCGCCCGGGGGCCGGAAAGATACGCAGTATTTT. The entire variable domain, with the rest obtained from reference TRBV18 and TRBJ2-3, is as follows: NAGVMQNPRHLVRRRGQEARLRCSPMKGHSHVYWYRQLPEEGLKFMVYLQKENIIDESGMPKERFSAEFPKEGPSILRIQQVVRGDSAAYFCASSPPGGRKDTQYFGPGTRLTVL.

The J gene is TRBJ2-1, the V gene TRBV6-1, with D perhaps TRBD1 (6 bases). Germline-derived CDR1 and CDR2 are MNHNS and SASEGT. Trimming took off 2 bases at V and 14 bases at J, with 10 bases between the two ends. The CDR3 consists of 11 residues. CDR3 region: CASSEPQGEFF. The CDR3 DNA sequence: TGTGCCAGCAGTGAACCACAGGGTGAGTTCTTC.

V gene TRBV11-2 combines with J gene TRBJ2-2; possible D gene TRBD1, 6 bases. CDR3 length equals 13 residues. The germline gives CDR1 SGHAT, CDR2 FQNNGV. V was shortened by 11 bases and J by 0 bases, with 10 bases between the two germline ends. For the CDR3, the DNA is TGTGCCTGGACAGACTCGAACACCGGGGAGCTGTTTTTT. This sequence encodes CAWTDSNTGELFF.

This chain joins TRBV5-1 and TRBJ1-1; D gene ambiguous. Between the trimmed V and J ends, which lost 2 bases and 0 bases, there was a span of 8 bases. CDR1 and CDR2 from the germline V gene are SGHRS and YFSETQ. CDR3 size: 14 residues. The CDR3 protein is CASSFAGMNTEAFF. The CDR3 nucleotides read TGCGCCAGCAGCTTTGCAGGCATGAACACTGAAGCTTTCTTT.

The chain recombines TRBV7-2 with TRBJ2-1, with TRBD2 identical over 9 bases. Looked up from germline, CDR1 is SGHTA and CDR2 is FQGNSA. V was clipped by 1 base and J by 10 bases; unmatched bases: 14. The CDR3 contains 17 residues. DNA for the CDR3: TGTGCCAGCAGCTTAGTGACGCTAGCGGGGCGCTCCAGGGAGCAGTTCTTC. It encodes CASSLVTLAGRSREQFF.

This chain joins TRBV6-1 and TRBJ2-1, with D possibly TRBD1 on 6 matching bases. V shed 6 bases and J shed 6 bases, with 18 bases lying between them. The length of the CDR3 is 15 residues. The germline V gene encodes CDR1 MNHNS and CDR2 SASEGT. CDR3 bases: TGTGCCAGCAGGGAACAGGGTCCGTGGTCCAATGAGCAGTTCTTC. Amino acid sequence: CASREQGPWSNEQFF.

The chain is built from TRBV7-2 and TRBJ1-1; D unresolved. From germline, CDR1 is SGHTA and CDR2 FQGNSA. Trimming stripped 5 bases from V and 1 base from J, with 14 bases between. This CDR3 contains 15 residues. In DNA form, the CDR3 reads TGTGCCAGCAGCGAAGATCCGTCACCGAACACTGAAGCTTTCTTT. Translating it yields CASSEDPSPNTEAFF. The entire variable domain, with the rest obtained from reference TRBV7-2 and TRBJ1-1, is as follows: GAGVSQSPSNKVTEKGKDVELRCDPISGHTALYWYRQSLGQGLEFLIYFQGNSAPDKSGLPSDRFSAERTGGSVSTLTIQRTQQEDSAVYLCASSEDPSPNTEAFFGQGTRLTVV.

V gene TRBV7-7 combines with J gene TRBJ2-5; D might be TRBD1 or TRBD2, each matching 5 bases. V shed 3 bases and J shed 3 bases, with 11 bases lying between them. Per germline, CDR1 SSHAT and CDR2 FNYEAQ (reference sequence). The CDR3 length is 14 residues. The chain's CDR3 is CASSFAGGKETQYF. CDR3 nucleotide sequence: TGTGCCAGCAGCTTTGCTGGGGGAAAAGAGACCCAGTACTTC.

The chain carries TRBV18 and TRBJ1-1, with D hard to call. The germline V and J ends were trimmed by 3 bases and 2 bases, with 13 bases remaining between them. Germline V gene data show CDR1 as KGHSH and CDR2 as LQKENI. The CDR3 length is 15 residues. The CDR3 DNA reads TGTGCCAGCTCACCGTACGTGACTCCCAACACTGAAGCTTTCTTT. It yields the protein CASSPYVTPNTEAFF. Looking up the rest from reference TRBV18 and TRBJ1-1 gives the full variable domain: NAGVMQNPRHLVRRRGQEARLRCSPMKGHSHVYWYRQLPEEGLKFMVYLQKENIIDESGMPKERFSAEFPKEGPSILRIQQVVRGDSAAYFCASSPYVTPNTEAFFGQGTRLTVV.

This chain uses TRBV6-5 with TRBJ1-6; possibly TRBD1 for D (6 bases). Trimming took 2 bases from V and 8 from J, leaving 10 bases between them. Germline CDR1 and CDR2: MNHEY and SVGAGI. The CDR3 has 14 amino acids. The CDR3 reads CASSYNRGHSPLHF. The CDR3 DNA is TGTGCCAGCAGTTACAACCGGGGGCATTCACCCCTCCACTTT.

This rearrangement joins TRBV19 to TRBJ1-2; a weak D match, TRBD1 (5 bases). Trimming removed 6 bases from V and 5 bases from J, with 16 bases in between. There are 14 residues in the CDR3. Germline CDR1 reads LNHDA; CDR2 reads SQIVND (reference sequence). The CDR3 nucleotides are TGTGCCAGTAGCGACCGGGACCGAAGTTATGGCTACACCTTC. Amino acids: CASSDRDRSYGYTF.

This chain connects TRBV6-1 to TRBJ2-7; D is uncertain. V was trimmed by 2 bases and J by 5 bases, leaving 13 bases between them. The CDR3 runs to 14 residues. Germline V gene data show CDR1 as MNHNS and CDR2 as SASEGT. The CDR3, as DNA: TGTGCCAGCAGTGAAAAGTACTTAGGGAACGAGCAGTACTTC. Translating gives CASSEKYLGNEQYF.

This clone was picked up one time. The gene calls are TRBV7-7 and TRBJ1-2; unclear D gene. CDR3 size: 13 residues. The V end was cut by 5 bases, the J end by 3 bases, with 10 bases between. Germline V lookup: CDR1 SSHAT, CDR2 FNYEAQ (reference sequence). Here the CDR3 reads CASSADGDYGYTF. CDR3 DNA sequence: TGTGCCAGCAGCGCGGACGGAGACTATGGCTACACCTTC.

The chain uses TRBV4-1 and TRBJ2-2, with 7 bases fitting TRBD1. J gave up 6 bases and V 1 base, and 2 bases lay outside the gene matches. Germline V lookup: CDR1 MGHRA, CDR2 YSYEKL. The CDR3 length is 14 residues. CDR3 residues: CASSQGDRAGELFF. CDR3 nucleotide sequence: TGCGCCAGCAGCCAAGGCGACAGGGCCGGGGAGCTGTTTTTT.